The sequence of this T cell receptor (beta chain) was determined in a study of OX40 agonist ivuxolimab in advanced cancers. Context from the whole study: The costimulatory receptor OX40 (CD134) was targeted by ivuxolimab, a fully human IgG2 agonistic monoclonal antibody. Intravenous ivuxolimab was administered to patients every 2 weeks at six dose levels: 0.01, 0.1, 0.3, 1.5, 3 and 10 mg/kg. Of the approximately 53 patients in dose escalation, 19 had hepatocellular carcinoma, around 15 had melanoma, 9 had renal cell carcinoma and 9 had head and neck cancer. A male proportion of around 80% and a mean age of approximately 58 years, ranging from roughly 23 to 80, were recorded for the dose-escalation cohort. Prior anti-PD-1, anti-PD-L1 or anti-CTLA-4 therapy was permitted, and checkpoint inhibitors had been received by more than 35% of dose-escalation patients. Partial responses occurred in three dose-escalation patients, of whom one had hepatocellular carcinoma and two had cutaneous melanoma. Peripheral TCRbeta sequencing was intended to test whether TCR sequence diversity was altered and clonal T-cell expansion was caused by ivuxolimab. The monotherapy dose-escalation portion (N of about 52 patients) of the phase I ivuxolimab trial is reported in the paper. What the work shows at the level of the full study, not this receptor alone: At doses of 0.1 to 3.0 mg/kg, clonal expansion of both CD4+ and CD8+ blood T cells was observed from baseline to week 6. In partial responders in the 0.1-3.0 mg/kg groups, normalized peripheral clonal expansion was found to be among the lowest, especially among CD8+ T cells. Low levels of normalized T-cell clonal expansion were also seen in some patients who did not respond. On average, CD8+ T cells showed more expanded clones than CD4+ T cells after ivuxolimab. Which antigens the clonally expanded peripheral T cells were specific for was not determined.

Patients with autoimmune disease history or receiving systemic immunosuppression were excluded from the trial. In every dose cohort, peripheral blood was drawn for TCR sequencing at baseline, cycle 4 day 1, and cycle 7 day 1. The samples were taken from a phase I, first-in-human, multicenter, open-label dose-escalation trial of ivuxolimab. Adults with locally advanced or metastatic melanoma, renal cell, hepatocellular, or head and neck squamous cell carcinoma were enrolled in the trial. CD4+ and CD8+ T cells were sorted separately from peripheral blood before TCR sequencing. With respect to this clone: The specificity of this receptor is unknown. No base quality information exists; no much larger clone differs at one position.

To sequence the TCRbeta CDR3 region, genomic DNA was isolated from the sorted cells. TCRbeta CDR3 regions were sequenced using the immunoSEQ Assay. The table comes from immuneACCESS by way of TCRdb, which keeps in-frame sequences with V and J called. Part of the clones is missing from these tables; in studies checked, under half for an unresolved V gene and the rest for unknown reasons. The sample table records around 92,000 clones; around 84% of these occur just once. Clones ranked in the top ten supply around 2.9% of the sample. This TCR was recovered from an adult with an advanced solid tumor such as melanoma, head and neck, liver or kidney cancer. This sample comprised CD4+ or CD8+ T cells sorted from blood, obtained in a trial of the OX40 agonist ivuxolimab.

The nucleotides read TGTGCCAGCAGCCCACGGACAGGGGCTGATTCACCCCTCCACTTT. It translates to CASSPRTGADSPLHF. The sequence links TRBV7-9 to TRBJ1-6; 9 junctional bases match TRBD1. In the germline V gene (reference sequence), CDR1 corresponds to SEHNR and CDR2 to FQNEAQ. Its CDR3 holds 15 amino acids, cysteine through phenylalanine. Kept here is only the CDR3 DNA, which spans 45 bases and is read in frame from base 1. V loses 5 bases at its end and J loses 8 bases; junction bases beyond the gene matches: 7.